The 30 T cell receptor beta chains presented below share a single source sample, sequenced in a study of blood T cell repertoires in COVID-19. The table came from immunoSEQ multiplex PCR; TCRdb's copy has only in-frame clones and leaves some out. The top ten clones hold around 1.9% of a sample with roughly 150,000 clones, 88% of them seen once. The sequencing input was peripheral blood. These receptors all stem from a man aged 45-65 years who had recovered from COVID-19.

This clone has only a few counts. V gene TRBV5-5 combines with J gene TRBJ1-6; TRBD1 matches 7 bases. The CDR3 contains 16 residues. Germline V gene data show CDR1 as SGHKS and CDR2 as YYEKEE (reference sequence). Trimming at V came to 4 bases and at J to 6 bases, leaving 10 bases not matched to a gene. This CDR3 reads CASSEAGTVVNSPLHF. CDR3 DNA: TGTGCCAGCAGCGAGGCCGGGACAGTAGTTAATTCACCCCTCCACTTT.

The chain combines TRBV6-1 with TRBJ1-5; no definite D call. CDR3 length: 16 amino acids. Germline assignment: CDR1 MNHNS and CDR2 SASEGT. V gave up 1 base and J gave up 4 bases, with 14 bases separating them. CDR3 amino acids: CASSEGENLRNQPQHF. CDR3 DNA: TGTGCCAGCAGTGAAGGGGAGAACCTAAGGAATCAGCCCCAGCATTTT.

The chain joins TRBV5-6 to TRBJ1-4, with 10 positions matching TRBD1. With 3 bases clipped from V and 3 bases from J, the junction kept 5 bases outside the gene matches. The CDR3 contains 16 residues. Germline V lookup: CDR1 SGHDT, CDR2 YYEEEE. The CDR3 loop is CASSWRQGAANEKLFF. CDR3 coding DNA: TGTGCCAGCAGCTGGAGACAGGGGGCCGCTAATGAAAAACTGTTTTTT. The full variable domain, its missing parts supplied by reference TRBV5-6 and TRBJ1-4, is DAGVTQSPTHLIKTRGQQVTLRCSPKSGHDTVSWYQQALGQGPQFIFQYYEEEERQRGNFPDRFSGHQFPNYSSELNVNALLLGDSALYLCASSWRQGAANEKLFFGSGTQLSVL.

CDR3 loop: CASSDPGQGKETQYF. Here the CDR3 DNA reads TGTGCCAGCAGTGACCCGGGACAGGGTAAAGAGACCCAGTACTTC. The V call is TRBV25-1, the J call TRBJ2-5; 9 bases are shared with TRBD1. CDR1 is MGHDK, CDR2 SYGVNS, per germline. Trimming removed 3 bases from V and 3 bases from J; junction bases left unmatched: 5. This CDR3 is 15 amino acids long. Drawing the rest from reference TRBV25-1 and TRBJ2-5, the complete variable domain is EADIYQTPRYLVIGTGKKITLECSQTMGHDKMYWYQQDPGMELHLIHYSYGVNSTEKGDLSSESTVSRIRTEHFPLTLESARPSHTSQYLCASSDPGQGKETQYFGPGTRLLVL.

The chain employs TRBV24-1 and TRBJ2-5; 7 bases map to TRBD2. The germline V gene encodes CDR1 KGHDR and CDR2 SFDVKD. The CDR3 has 16 amino acids. The V and J ends lost 5 bases and 4 bases, in that order; junction bases with no gene match: 12. The CDR3 reads CATSGGGTGMGETQYF. The CDR3 DNA reads TGTGCCACCAGTGGGGGGGGGACGGGAATGGGAGAGACCCAGTACTTC.

V is TRBV30 and J is TRBJ2-5, with D possibly TRBD1 on 5 matching bases. The germline V gene has CDR1 GTSNPN and CDR2 SVGIG (reference sequence). Trimming pared 6 bases from V and 2 bases from J, leaving 10 bases between. This CDR3 region has 12 residues. The CDR3 DNA sequence: TGTGCCTGTAAGACAGTGCAAGAGACCCAGTACTTC. Its translation is CACKTVQETQYF.

A remark on this clone: This CDR3 is also generated by other DNA sequences in the sample. Here the CDR3 reads CASSYSAGAYEQYF. The CDR3 DNA reads TGTGCCAGCAGTTATTCGGCAGGGGCCTACGAGCAGTACTTC. This chain uses TRBV6-2 or TRBV6-3 with TRBJ2-7; D may be TRBD1 (6 bases). Germline CDR1 and CDR2: MNHEY and SVGEGT. V lost 3 bases, J lost 2 bases, and 11 bases lay in between. The CDR3 has 14 amino acids.

This chain's CDR3 is CSVSDNEQFF. Written as DNA, the CDR3 is TGCAGTGTATCCGACAATGAGCAGTTCTTC. The chain employs TRBV20-1 and TRBJ2-1; D is unresolved. The germline CDR1 and CDR2 sequences are DFQATT and SNEGSKA (reference sequence). The CDR3 totals 10 residues. V lost 7 bases, J lost 5 bases, and 6 bases lay in between.

CDR3 in amino acids: CAISPNADYGYTF. The CDR3, as DNA: TGTGCCATCAGTCCGAATGCAGACTATGGCTACACCTTC. The chain links TRBV10-3 to TRBJ1-2; no firm D call. The CDR3 is made up of 13 amino acids. V was pared by 5 bases and J by 3 bases, with 10 bases between. CDR1 and CDR2 from the germline V gene are ENHRY and SYGVKD.

The chain is built from TRBV19 and TRBJ1-3, with TRBD1 identical over 7 bases. This CDR3 region has 15 residues. The germline V gene has CDR1 LNHDA and CDR2 SQIVND (reference sequence). The V segment lost 7 bases and the J segment 0 bases; nucleotides outside the gene matches: 6. CDR3 nucleotide sequence: TGTGCCAGTACCGGGACAGACGGCTCTGGAAACACCATATATTTT. Protein: CASTGTDGSGNTIYF. Variable domain in full (rest from reference TRBV19 and TRBJ1-3): DGGITQSPKYLFRKEGQNVTLSCEQNLNHDAMYWYRQDPGQGLRLIYYSQIVNDFQKGDIAEGYSVSREKKESFPLTVTSAQKNPTAFYLCASTGTDGSGNTIYFGEGSWLTVV.

This sequence joins TRBV19 and TRBJ1-4; the D is unclear. The CDR3 loop spans 15 amino acids. V was shortened by 8 bases and J by 8 bases, with 21 bases between the two germline ends. Germline V gene sequence: CDR1 LNHDA, CDR2 SQIVND (reference sequence). CDR3 protein: CASRSQVRTGEKLFF. In DNA form, the CDR3 reads TGTGCCAGTCGATCCCAAGTTCGAACGGGGGAAAAACTGTTTTTT.

This clone appeared once. The V and J genes are TRBV28 and TRBJ2-7; TRBD1 might be the D (6 bases). CDR1 MDHEN and CDR2 SYDVKM come from the germline V gene. The CDR3 extends over 16 amino acids. The ends were cut back, 6 bases at V and 5 bases at J, with 23 bases in the middle. The CDR3 DNA follows: TGTGCCAGCAGGCAACCGTCAACAGGGCATCAGGACGAGCAGTACTTC. It specifies CASRQPSTGHQDEQYF.

The J gene is TRBJ2-5, the V gene TRBV7-7; D gene unclear. The germline V gene has CDR1 SSHAT and CDR2 FNYEAQ (reference sequence). The CDR3 extends over 13 amino acids. Trimming shortened V by 5 bases and J by 7 bases, and 14 bases separated the two germline ends. CDR3 protein: CASSPSAFGTQYF. CDR3 sequence (DNA): TGTGCCAGCAGCCCAAGCGCTTTTGGGACCCAGTACTTC.

V and J are TRBV27 and TRBJ2-7; the match to TRBD1 covers 8 bases. Germline CDR1 reads MNHEY; CDR2 reads SMNVEV (reference sequence). There are 14 residues in the CDR3. The junction had 8 bases not matched to a gene; V was cut back by 5 bases and J by 5 bases. CDR3 sequence (DNA): TGTGCCAGCAGTCGCGGGACAGGTTTGGACGAGCAGTACTTC. Residues: CASSRGTGLDEQYF.

This clone came up a few times. This chain connects TRBV10-2 to TRBJ2-2, with no clear D. Germline assignment: CDR1 WSHSY and CDR2 SAAADI. The CDR3 is 14 residues long. Trimming stripped 0 bases from V and 3 bases from J, with 5 bases between. The DNA for the CDR3 is TGCGCCAGCAGTGAGTCTGGCTACACCGGGGAGCTGTTTTTT. It translates to CASSESGYTGELFF.

V and J are TRBV5-1 and TRBJ2-7; tentative D call: TRBD1 (5 bases). This CDR3 has 14 residues. Trimming left V 2 bases short and J 4 bases short, with 13 bases between. Germline V gene data show CDR1 as SGHRS and CDR2 as YFSETQ. The CDR3 loop reads CASSLGVGYYEQYF. Written as DNA, the CDR3 is TGCGCCAGCAGCTTAGGGGTTGGCTATTACGAGCAGTACTTC.

This chain links TRBV30 with TRBJ2-7; D is unresolved. The CDR3 spans 11 residues. Germline CDR1 reads GTSNPN; CDR2 reads SVGIG (reference sequence). V lost 1 base and J lost 3, with 4 bases in between. The CDR3: CAWSASYEQYF. Written as DNA, the CDR3 is TGTGCCTGGAGTGCGAGCTACGAGCAGTACTTC.

This chain uses TRBV27 with TRBJ2-1; 9 bases align to TRBD1. This CDR3 contains 16 residues. V trimming: 6 bases; J trimming: 3 bases; junction bases outside the gene matches: 9. Germline V CDR1 and CDR2: MNHEY, SMNVEV (reference sequence). CDR3 DNA: TGTGCCAGCAGACGGACCGGGACAGGGTTCTACAATGAGCAGTTCTTC. Its protein is CASRRTGTGFYNEQFF.

The V and J genes are TRBV6-5 and TRBJ2-4; D possibly corresponds to TRBD1 (7 bases). The CDR3 has 14 amino acids. Germline CDR1 reads MNHEY; CDR2 reads SVGAGI. The germline V and J ends were trimmed by 2 bases and 8 bases, with 13 bases remaining between them. The CDR3 spells CASSYPTGRHIQYF. The CDR3 region has the DNA TGTGCCAGCAGTTACCCGACAGGGAGGCACATTCAGTACTTC.

The chain joins TRBV6-5 to TRBJ1-2; 7 nucleotides line up with TRBD1. CDR1 and CDR2 from the germline V gene are MNHEY and SVGAGI. V was pared by 6 bases and J by 4 bases, with 8 bases of the junction left unmatched. The CDR3 is 14 residues long. The CDR3 coding sequence is TGTGCCAGCAGCTACAGGGGTTTTGGCTATGGCTACACCTTC. This encodes CASSYRGFGYGYTF.

The chain employs TRBV18 and TRBJ2-1, with 11 bases that match TRBD2. Per germline, CDR1 KGHSH and CDR2 LQKENI. J was trimmed by 8 bases and V by 4 bases; bases with no gene match: 7. CDR3 size: 15 residues. The CDR3 DNA is TGTGCCAGCTCACTTCTACTAGCGGGAGAGCATGAGCAGTTCTTC. Its translation: CASSLLLAGEHEQFF.

The CDR3 protein is CASSLSSRGQVISYEQYF. CDR3 coding DNA: TGTGCCAGCAGTTTATCGTCCCGTGGACAGGTTATCTCCTACGAGCAGTACTTC. This chain joins TRBV27 and TRBJ2-7, with TRBD1 identical over 7 bases. With 0 bases clipped from V and 0 bases from J, the junction kept 11 bases outside the gene matches. The CDR3 is 18 residues long. The V gene's germline CDR1 is MNHEY and CDR2 SMNVEV (reference sequence).

V gene TRBV6-6 combines with J gene TRBJ2-1; 8 nucleotides align to TRBD1. This CDR3 has 15 residues. V shed 8 bases and J 0 bases; nucleotides not matched to a gene: 6. The germline V gene has CDR1 MNHNY and CDR2 SVGAGI (reference sequence). CDR3 nucleotide sequence: TGTGCCAGCGTCTACGGACAGGGCTCCTACAATGAGCAGTTCTTC. This gives the protein CASVYGQGSYNEQFF.

The count of this clone is one. The genes are TRBV9 and TRBJ2-7, with D perhaps TRBD1 (6 bases). CDR3 length: 15 amino acids. Trimming shortened V by 3 bases and J by 0 bases, and 13 bases separated the two germline ends. Germline values: CDR1 SGDLS, CDR2 YYNGEE. This CDR3 is CASSAGHLSSYEQYF. The CDR3 nucleotides read TGTGCCAGCAGCGCGGGACATTTGAGCTCCTACGAGCAGTACTTC.

A single count supports this clone. The chain has TRBV7-2 and TRBJ2-7, with 8 nucleotides matching TRBD1. Looked up from germline, CDR1 is SGHTA and CDR2 is FQGNSA. Trimming removed 7 bases from V and 5 bases from J; junction bases left unmatched: 10. The CDR3 has 14 residues. The CDR3 protein is CASNWVGQVHEQYF. For the CDR3, the DNA is TGTGCCAGCAACTGGGTGGGACAGGTCCACGAGCAGTACTTC.

CDR3 sequence: CASSPSPSSGSFSDTQYF. CDR3 nucleotide sequence: TGTGCCAGCAGCCCGTCCCCTTCTAGCGGGAGTTTTTCAGATACGCAGTATTTT. The V call is TRBV7-2, the J call TRBJ2-3; 10 positions match TRBD2. Unmatched junction bases numbered 15, after V lost 5 bases and J lost 4 bases. In germline, CDR1 is SGHTA, CDR2 FQGNSA. The CDR3 is 18 residues long.

Only a few counts were recorded for this clone. The rearrangement joins TRBV5-1 to TRBJ2-7; 8 bases map to TRBD1. The CDR3 contains 13 residues. CDR1 is SGHRS and CDR2 is YFSETQ in the germline V gene. The ends lost 5 bases at V and 7 bases at J; junction bases unmatched: 8. The CDR3 sequence: CASRPGGAGEQYF. CDR3 nucleotide sequence: TGCGCCAGCAGACCAGGGGGCGCGGGGGAGCAGTACTTC.

The chain employs TRBV6-5 and TRBJ1-2; 7 bases are shared with TRBD1. Germline V gene data show CDR1 as MNHEY and CDR2 as SVGAGI. This CDR3 is 14 amino acids long. Trimming removed 8 bases from V and 6 bases from J; junction bases left unmatched: 12. The CDR3 is CASGKTGSSNGYTF. The CDR3 DNA sequence: TGTGCCAGCGGAAAGACAGGGTCTAGCAATGGCTACACCTTC.

This sequence joins TRBV29-1 and TRBJ1-2; D is perhaps TRBD1 (5 bases). The germline V gene encodes CDR1 SQVTM and CDR2 ANQGSEA. The CDR3 is 15 residues long. V was pared by 4 bases and J by 3 bases, with 18 bases between. Written as DNA, the CDR3 is TGCAGCGTTGGGGGAAGTGGGGGGATCGACTATGGCTACACCTTC. As protein: CSVGGSGGIDYGYTF.

The chain is built from TRBV2 and TRBJ1-1; D possibly corresponds to TRBD1 (5 bases). The CDR3 length is 14 residues. The V end lost 3 bases, the J end lost 1 base, and 9 bases lay between the germline ends. Germline V gene lookup returns CDR1 SNHLY and CDR2 FYNNEI. CDR3 residues: CASSEGQGNTEAFF. The CDR3 DNA is TGTGCCAGCAGTGAGGGGCAGGGGAACACTGAAGCTTTCTTT.